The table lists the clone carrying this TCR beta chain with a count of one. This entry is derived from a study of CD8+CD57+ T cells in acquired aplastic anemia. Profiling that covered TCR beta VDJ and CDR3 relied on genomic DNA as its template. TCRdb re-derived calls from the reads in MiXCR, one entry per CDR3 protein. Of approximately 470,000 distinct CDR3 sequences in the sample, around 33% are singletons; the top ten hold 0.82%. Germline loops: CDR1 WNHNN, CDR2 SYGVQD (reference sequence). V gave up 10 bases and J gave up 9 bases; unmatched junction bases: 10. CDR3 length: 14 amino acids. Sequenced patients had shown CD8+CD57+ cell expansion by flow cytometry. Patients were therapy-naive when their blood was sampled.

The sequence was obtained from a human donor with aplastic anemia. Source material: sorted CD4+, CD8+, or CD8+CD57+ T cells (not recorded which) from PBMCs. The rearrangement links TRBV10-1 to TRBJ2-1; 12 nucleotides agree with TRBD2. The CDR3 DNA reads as TGCGCCAAGGAACGGACTAGCGGGATTTCTGAGCAGTTCTTC. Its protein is CAKERTSGISEQFF.